Below are 20 T cell receptor beta chains sequenced from a single sample in a study of T-cell reconstitution after alpha-beta-depleted transplantation in children. Researchers prepared the TCRbeta library using unique molecular identifiers, the study reports. TCRdb recomputed calls from the PCR reads with MiXCR, one row per CDR3 protein. The sample holds 280,000 or so distinct CDR3 sequences, 11% seen once. Sequences were derived from peripheral blood, sampled 180 days after TCRalphabeta/CD19-depleted stem cell transplant. The origin of the receptors is a male patient under 10 years old who had a stem cell transplant for chronic granulomatous disease, so the T cells may come from the graft donor.

This clonotype was seen repeatedly, ten times or more. The chain uses TRBV7-2 and TRBJ2-1; a weak D match, TRBD2 (6 bases). This CDR3 is built from 14 residues. Germline CDR1 and CDR2: SGHTA and FQGNSA. V shed 1 base and J shed 9 bases, with 13 bases lying between them. The CDR3 here is CASSLVGGASEQFF. In DNA form, the CDR3 reads TGTGCCAGCAGCTTAGTGGGGGGAGCGAGTGAGCAGTTCTTC.

There are many counts of this clonotype. The rearrangement links TRBV3-1 to TRBJ2-7, with 11 bases matching TRBD1. Trimming at V came to 0 bases and at J to 3 bases, leaving 4 bases not matched to a gene. The germline gives CDR1 LGHDT, CDR2 YNNKEL (reference sequence). The CDR3 covers 16 residues. The DNA of the CDR3 is TGTGCCAGCAGCCAAGAACACGGGACAGGGGGCTACGAGCAGTACTTC. Protein product: CASSQEHGTGGYEQYF.

This clonotype was counted at least ten times. Here the CDR3 DNA reads TGTGCCAGCAGTCCTTCGCCCCTCCTCAACACCGGGGAGCTGTTTTTT. Translated: CASSPSPLLNTGELFF. The V and J genes are TRBV12-3 or TRBV12-4 and TRBJ2-2; no reliable D call. The CDR3 is 16 residues long. V dropped 5 bases and J dropped 2 bases, with 15 bases sitting between them.

This clonotype was observed many times. This chain joins TRBV7-2 and TRBJ2-7; D is undetermined. Germline CDR1 and CDR2: SGHTA and FQGNSA. The ends were cut back, 8 bases at V and 9 bases at J, with 17 bases in the middle. This CDR3 comprises 12 residues. CDR3 nucleotide sequence: TGTGCCAGCCGTCGAGCGCGTGAACGGCAGTACTTC. The encoded protein is CASRRARERQYF.

Many counts were recorded for this clonotype. This chain uses TRBV19 with TRBJ2-7; 8 nucleotides line up with TRBD1. The ends lost 6 bases at V and 1 base at J; junction bases unmatched: 8. The CDR3 is made up of 15 amino acids. Germline V gene sequence: CDR1 LNHDA, CDR2 SQIVND (reference sequence). CDR3 loop: CASSGRQGRSYEQYF. CDR3 nucleotides: TGTGCCAGTAGCGGTCGACAGGGGCGATCCTACGAGCAGTACTTC.

This clonotype was seen a few times. The rearrangement links TRBV7-9 to TRBJ2-7, with TRBD1 matching over 12 bases. Germline V gives CDR1 SEHNR, CDR2 FQNEAQ (reference sequence). V gave up 5 bases and J gave up 2 bases; unmatched junction bases: 10. The CDR3 has 17 amino acids. As DNA, the CDR3 is TGTGCCAGCAGCGCGGGGACAGGGGGCGAGAGAGCCTACGAGCAGTACTTC. It specifies CASSAGTGGERAYEQYF.

Many counts were recorded for this clonotype. The V call is TRBV18, the J call TRBJ2-7; a possible D gene is TRBD1 (6 bases). Looked up from germline, CDR1 is KGHSH and CDR2 is LQKENI. The ends were cut back, 3 bases at V and 3 bases at J, with 9 bases in the middle. The CDR3 extends over 13 amino acids. Here the CDR3 reads CASSPYRVYEQYF. Here the CDR3 DNA reads TGTGCCAGCTCACCTTACAGGGTCTACGAGCAGTACTTC.

This clonotype was seen many times. The chain carries TRBV6-2 or TRBV6-3 and TRBJ2-6; weak D call: TRBD1 (5 bases). The CDR3 runs 18 residues. V lost 4 bases to trimming and J lost 0 bases, with 16 bases between them. Germline CDR1 and CDR2: MNHEY and SVGEGT. This chain's CDR3 is CASSLTVGSLSGANVLTF. CDR3 nucleotide sequence: TGTGCCAGCAGTTTGACAGTGGGCTCTCTCTCTGGGGCCAACGTCCTGACTTTC.

This clonotype has at least ten counts. The genes are TRBV18 and TRBJ1-1; 8 bases fit TRBD1. J gave up 5 bases and V 3 bases, and 8 bases lay outside the gene matches. Germline V gene sequence: CDR1 KGHSH, CDR2 LQKENI. This CDR3 spans 15 amino acids. Written as DNA, the CDR3 is TGTGCCAGCTCACCGCAGGGGGCGCCGGGGACTGAAGCTTTCTTT. It encodes CASSPQGAPGTEAFF.

This clonotype was counted many times. V is TRBV18 and J is TRBJ1-6; unclear D gene. This CDR3 comprises 13 residues. CDR1 and CDR2 from the germline V gene are KGHSH and LQKENI. V lost 3 bases and J lost 6, with 6 bases in between. For the CDR3, the DNA is TGTGCCAGCTCACCCACCTTTAATTCACCCCTCCACTTT. Its translation is CASSPTFNSPLHF. Combining the CDR3 with reference TRBV18 and TRBJ1-6 gives the whole variable domain NAGVMQNPRHLVRRRGQEARLRCSPMKGHSHVYWYRQLPEEGLKFMVYLQKENIIDESGMPKERFSAEFPKEGPSILRIQQVVRGDSAAYFCASSPTFNSPLHFGNGTRLTVT.

This clonotype has ten or more counts. One junction end does not reproduce the germline sequence, and a read error may be involved. V usage is TRBV5-1 and J usage is TRBJ1-1, with TRBD1 identical over 7 bases. Germline values: CDR1 SGHRS, CDR2 YFSETQ. This CDR3 region has 14 residues. CDR3 protein: CASSLQGMNTEAFF. The CDR3 DNA reads TGTGCCAGCAGCTTACAGGGGATGAACACTGAAGCTTTCTTT. Complete variable domain (other parts from reference TRBV5-1 and TRBJ1-1): KAGVTQTPRYLIKTRGQQVTLSCSPISGHRSVSWYQQTPGQGLQFLFEYFSETQRNKGNFPGRFSGRQFSNSRSEMNVSTLELGDSALYLCASSLQGMNTEAFFGQGTRLTVV.

V gene TRBV18 combines with J gene TRBJ1-1; no definite D call. Trimming pared 2 bases from V and 1 base from J, leaving 5 bases between. This CDR3 has 13 amino acids. Germline values: CDR1 KGHSH, CDR2 LQKENI. CDR3 amino acids: CASSPAKNTEAFF. CDR3 bases: TGTGCCAGCTCACCAGCTAAGAACACTGAAGCTTTCTTT.

A note on this clonotype: A much larger clone is a single base away; this may be a read error. V is TRBV12-3 or TRBV12-4 and J is TRBJ1-5; 9 positions match TRBD1. J was trimmed by 6 bases and V by 4 bases; bases with no gene match: 10. This CDR3 comprises 16 residues. CDR3 DNA: TGTGCCAGCAGTTGGGCCGGACAGGGGTACATTCAGCCCCAGCATTTT. Its protein is CASSWAGQGYIQPQHF.

This clonotype was detected many times. V is TRBV7-9 and J is TRBJ2-2; 7 positions match TRBD1. The CDR3 contains 15 residues. The junction had 7 bases not matched to a gene; V was cut back by 4 bases and J by 5 bases. Germline-derived CDR1 and CDR2 are SEHNR and FQNEAQ (reference sequence). CDR3 sequence (DNA): TGTGCCAGCAGCTCAACAGGGGATCGGACCGGGGAGCTGTTTTTT. Residues: CASSSTGDRTGELFF.

This clonotype was picked up a small number of times. The chain carries TRBV5-4 and TRBJ2-5; D ambiguous. The CDR3 has 12 residues. Germline V gene lookup returns CDR1 SGHNT and CDR2 YYREEE (reference sequence). The ends were cut back, 9 bases at V and 5 bases at J, with 14 bases in the middle. In DNA, the CDR3 is TGTGCCATGGGCCCGGTTGGGGAGACCCAGTACTTC. It is translated as CAMGPVGETQYF.

This clonotype was recorded many times. The chain is built from TRBV20-1 and TRBJ2-7; 9 bases are a match to TRBD2. V trimming: 6 bases; J trimming: 3 bases; junction bases outside the gene matches: 6. Germline-derived CDR1 and CDR2 are DFQATT and SNEGSKA (reference sequence). The CDR3 covers 13 residues. The CDR3 here is CSASSTSGYEQYF. The CDR3 DNA sequence: TGCAGTGCCTCATCGACTAGCGGCTACGAGCAGTACTTC.

This clonotype has at least ten counts. V and J are TRBV7-3 and TRBJ2-7; possibly TRBD2 for D (5 bases). CDR3 length: 15 residues. The V end lost 4 bases, the J end lost 6 bases, and 19 bases lay between the germline ends. CDR1 is SGHTA and CDR2 is FQGTGA in the germline V gene. The CDR3 spells CASSSGPLGRSEQYF. In DNA form, the CDR3 reads TGTGCCAGCAGCTCCGGGCCGCTTGGGAGAAGCGAGCAGTACTTC. The variable domain in full, completed from reference TRBV7-3 and TRBJ2-7, reads GAGVSQTPSNKVTEKGKYVELRCDPISGHTALYWYRQSLGQGPEFLIYFQGTGAADDSGLPNDRFFAVRPEGSVSTLKIQRTERGDSAVYLCASSSGPLGRSEQYFGPGTRLTVT.

This clonotype was found many times. This chain links TRBV20-1 with TRBJ1-6; TRBD1 aligns across 9 bases. Germline values: CDR1 DFQATT, CDR2 SNEGSKA (reference sequence). The CDR3 totals 15 residues. V gave up 2 bases and J gave up 7 bases; unmatched junction bases: 6. The CDR3 loop is CSARPGQGGNSPLHF. Written as DNA, the CDR3 is TGCAGTGCTAGACCGGGACAGGGTGGAAATTCACCCCTCCACTTT.

This clonotype was detected ten times or more. The chain links TRBV3-1 to TRBJ1-5, with a weak D call TRBD1 (5 bases). V dropped 1 base and J dropped 1 base, with 8 bases sitting between them. CDR3 length: 15 residues. CDR1 and CDR2 from the germline V gene are LGHDT and YNNKEL (reference sequence). The CDR3 reads CASSQVGGSNQPQHF. CDR3 nucleotides: TGTGCCAGCAGCCAAGTCGGGGGGAGCAATCAGCCCCAGCATTTT.

Note on this clonotype: This may come from a read error, since a much larger clone is one base off. This chain links TRBV27 with TRBJ2-1; TRBD1 matches 7 bases. The CDR3 runs 17 residues. The germline V gene has CDR1 MNHEY and CDR2 SMNVEV (reference sequence). CDR3 residues: CASSFAAGTAHYNGQFF. CDR3 coding DNA: TGTGCCAGCAGTTTTGCGGCCGGGACAGCTCATTACAATGGGCAGTTCTTC.